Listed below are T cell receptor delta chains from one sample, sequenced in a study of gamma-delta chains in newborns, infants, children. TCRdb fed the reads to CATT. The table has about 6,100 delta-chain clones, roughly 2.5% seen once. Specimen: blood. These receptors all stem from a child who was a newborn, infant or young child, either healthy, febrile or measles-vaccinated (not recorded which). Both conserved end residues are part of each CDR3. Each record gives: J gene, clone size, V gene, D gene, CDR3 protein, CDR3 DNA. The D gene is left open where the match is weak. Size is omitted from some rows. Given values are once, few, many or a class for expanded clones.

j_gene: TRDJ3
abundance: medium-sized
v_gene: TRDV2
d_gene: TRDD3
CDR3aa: CACDSLLGDTSSWDTRQMFF
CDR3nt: TGTGCCTGTGACTCCCTACTGGGGGATACGAGCTCCTGGGACACCCGACAGATGTTTTTC

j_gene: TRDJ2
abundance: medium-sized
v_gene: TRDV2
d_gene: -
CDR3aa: CACDTGVWTAQLFF
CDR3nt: TGTGCCTGTGACACTGGGGTATGGACAGCACAACTCTTCTTT

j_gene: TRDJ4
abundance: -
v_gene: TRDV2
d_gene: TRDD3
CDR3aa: CACDALGDNRPLIF
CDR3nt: TGTGCCTGTGACGCTCTGGGGGACAACAGACCCCTGATCTTT

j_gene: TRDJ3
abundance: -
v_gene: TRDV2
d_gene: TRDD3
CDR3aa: CACDTLRLGDTDWDTRQMFF
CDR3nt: TGTGCCTGTGACACACTTCGACTGGGGGATACAGACTGGGACACCCGCCAGATGTTTTTC

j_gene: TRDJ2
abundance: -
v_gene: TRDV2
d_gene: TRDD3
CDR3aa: CACDVLGDNSLTAQIFF
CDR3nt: TGTGCCTGTGACGTACTGGGGGATAATTCGTTGACAGCGCAAATCTTCTTT

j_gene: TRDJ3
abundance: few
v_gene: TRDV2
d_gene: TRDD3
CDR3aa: CACDTWGTSSWDTRQMFF
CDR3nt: TGTGCCTGTGACACCTGGGGGACGTCCTCCTGGGACACCCGACAGATGTTTTTC

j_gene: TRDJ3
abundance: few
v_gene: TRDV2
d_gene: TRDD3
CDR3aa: CACDTGGYGRSWDTRQMFF
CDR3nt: TGTGCCTGTGACACTGGGGGATACGGTCGCTCCTGGGACACCCGACAGATGTTTTTC

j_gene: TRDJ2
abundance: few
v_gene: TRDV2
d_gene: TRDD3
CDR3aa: CACDTAGGYPPAQLFF
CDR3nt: TGTGCCTGTGACACCGCTGGGGGATACCCCCCAGCACAACTCTTCTTT

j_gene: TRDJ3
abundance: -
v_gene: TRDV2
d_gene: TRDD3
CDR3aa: CACDTLGDRSWDTRQMFF
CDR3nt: TGTGCCTGTGACACGCTGGGGGATCGCTCCTGGGACACCCGACAGATGTTTTTC

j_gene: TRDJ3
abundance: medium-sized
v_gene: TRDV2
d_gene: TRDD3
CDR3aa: CACAPVLGTSWDTRQMFF
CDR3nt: TGTGCCTGTGCCCCCGTACTGGGGACCTCCTGGGACACCCGACAGATGTTTTTC

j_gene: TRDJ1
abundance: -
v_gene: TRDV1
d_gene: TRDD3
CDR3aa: CALGELVRYWGITDKLIF
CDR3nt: TGTGCTCTTGGGGAACTGGTTAGGTACTGGGGGATAACCGATAAACTCATCTTT

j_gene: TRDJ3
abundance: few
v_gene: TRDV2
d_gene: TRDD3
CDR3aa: CACLLGDTSWDTRQMFF
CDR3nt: TGTGCCTGCTTACTGGGGGATACTTCCTGGGACACCCGACAGATGTTTTTC

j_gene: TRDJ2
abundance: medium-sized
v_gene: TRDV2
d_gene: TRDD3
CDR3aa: CACDVLGDTTAQLFF
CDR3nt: TGTGCCTGTGACGTTTTGGGGGATACCACAGCACAACTCTTCTTT

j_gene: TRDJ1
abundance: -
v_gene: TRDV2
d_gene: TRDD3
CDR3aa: CACDLLLGDTRRVTDKLIF
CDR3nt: TGTGCCTGTGACCTTCTACTGGGGGATACGCGAAGAGTCACTGATAAACTCATCTTT

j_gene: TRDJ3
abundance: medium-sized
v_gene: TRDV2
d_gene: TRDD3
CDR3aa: CACDKLYWGSSWDTRQMFF
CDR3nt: TGTGCCTGTGACAAATTGTACTGGGGATCCTCCTGGGACACCCGACAGATGTTTTTC

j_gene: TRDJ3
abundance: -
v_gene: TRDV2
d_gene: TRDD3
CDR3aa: CACDLLGDKSSWDTRQMFF
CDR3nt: TGTGCCTGTGACCTACTGGGGGATAAGAGCTCCTGGGACACCCGACAGATGTTTTTC

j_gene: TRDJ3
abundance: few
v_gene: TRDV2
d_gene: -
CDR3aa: CACDPLRGGGTSWDTRQMFF
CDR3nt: TGTGCCTGTGACCCCCTGCGAGGGGGTGGGACCTCCTGGGACACCCGACAGATGTTTTTC

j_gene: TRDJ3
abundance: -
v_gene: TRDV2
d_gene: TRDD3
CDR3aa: CACDVLGDTDWDTRQMFF
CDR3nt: TGTGCCTGTGACGTACTGGGGGATACGGACTGGGACACCCGACAGATGTTTTTC

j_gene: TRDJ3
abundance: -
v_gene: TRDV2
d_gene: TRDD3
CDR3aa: CACDNTGGYGSSWDTRQMFF
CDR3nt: TGTGCCTGTGACAATACTGGGGGATACGGTAGCTCCTGGGACACCCGACAGATGTTTTTC

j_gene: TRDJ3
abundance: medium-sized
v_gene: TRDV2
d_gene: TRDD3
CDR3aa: CACDSTGGSSSWDTRQMFF
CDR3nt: TGTGCCTGTGACAGTACTGGGGGATCCAGCTCCTGGGACACCCGACAGATGTTTTTC